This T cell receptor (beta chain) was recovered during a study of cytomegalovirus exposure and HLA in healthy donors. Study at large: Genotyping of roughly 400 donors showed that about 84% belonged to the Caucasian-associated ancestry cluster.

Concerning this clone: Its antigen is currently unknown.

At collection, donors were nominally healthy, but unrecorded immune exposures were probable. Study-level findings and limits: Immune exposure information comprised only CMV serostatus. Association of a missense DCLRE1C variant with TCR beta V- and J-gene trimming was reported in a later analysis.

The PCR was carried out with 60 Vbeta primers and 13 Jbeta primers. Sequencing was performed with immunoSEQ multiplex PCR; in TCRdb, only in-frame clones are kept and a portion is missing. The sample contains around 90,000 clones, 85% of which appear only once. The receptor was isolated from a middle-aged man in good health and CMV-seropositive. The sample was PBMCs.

CDR3: CASNRGEQGASGYTF. As DNA, the CDR3 is TGCGCCAGCAACAGAGGCGAACAGGGGGCGTCCGGCTACACCTTC. The V call is TRBV5-1, the J call TRBJ1-2; 9 bases match TRBD1. The CDR3 is 15 residues long. Germline CDR1 SGHRS, CDR2 YFSETQ. V was clipped by 6 bases and J by 8 bases; unmatched bases: 14.